The following is a T cell receptor beta chain sequence with its context. Its target is unknown. The sample originates from a study of T cell responses to AZD1222 COVID-19 vaccine. Assay used: immunoSEQ multiplex PCR; TCRdb lists only in-frame clones, some missing. This table has under 130,000 clones, 75% to 95% appearing once. Study-wide results and caveats: It should be noted that donors were predominantly white British and more often female, and clonal diversity was possibly underestimated. Rises in breadth and depth of Spike-specific TCRs came after two AZD1222 doses.

This CDR3 spans 17 amino acids. The junction had 8 bases not matched to a gene; V was cut back by 3 bases and J by 5 bases. Germline lookup yields CDR1 SNHLY and CDR2 FYNNEI. This receptor was obtained from an adult in good health. Sequencing was performed on peripheral blood, taken on day 0 of AZD1222 vaccination. V is TRBV2 and J is TRBJ2-7, with TRBD2 identical over 15 bases. For the CDR3, the DNA is TGTGCCAGCAGTGACGGGGGGACTAGCGGGAGGAAAAACGAGCAGTACTTC. The encoded protein is CASSDGGTSGRKNEQYF. The whole variable domain, filled in from reference TRBV2 and TRBJ2-7, reads EPEVTQTPSHQVTQMGQEVILRCVPISNHLYFYWYRQILGQKVEFLVSFYNNEISEKSEIFDDQFSVERPDGSNFTLKIRSTKLEDSAMYFCASSDGGTSGRKNEQYFGPGTRLTVT.